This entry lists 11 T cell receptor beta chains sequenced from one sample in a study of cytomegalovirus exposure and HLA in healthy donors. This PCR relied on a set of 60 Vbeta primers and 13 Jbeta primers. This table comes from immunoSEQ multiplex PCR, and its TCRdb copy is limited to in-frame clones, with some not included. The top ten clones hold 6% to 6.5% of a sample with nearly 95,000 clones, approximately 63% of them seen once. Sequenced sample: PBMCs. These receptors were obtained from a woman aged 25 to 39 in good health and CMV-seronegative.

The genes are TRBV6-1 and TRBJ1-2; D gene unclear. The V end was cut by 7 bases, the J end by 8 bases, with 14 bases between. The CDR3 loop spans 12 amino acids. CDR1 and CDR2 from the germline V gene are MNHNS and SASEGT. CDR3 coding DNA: TGTGCCAGCAAAGAGACCCGGCGGGGCTACACCTTC. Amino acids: CASKETRRGYTF.

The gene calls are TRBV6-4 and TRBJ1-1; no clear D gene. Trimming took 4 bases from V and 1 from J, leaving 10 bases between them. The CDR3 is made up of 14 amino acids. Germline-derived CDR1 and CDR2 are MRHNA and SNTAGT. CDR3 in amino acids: CASSVNRGNTEAFF. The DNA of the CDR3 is TGTGCCAGCAGTGTAAACCGGGGGAACACTGAAGCTTTCTTT.

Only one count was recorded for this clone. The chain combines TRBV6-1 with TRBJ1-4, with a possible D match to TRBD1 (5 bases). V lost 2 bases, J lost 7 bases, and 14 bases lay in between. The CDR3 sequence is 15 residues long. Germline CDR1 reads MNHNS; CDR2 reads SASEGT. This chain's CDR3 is CASSEKATGGEKLFF. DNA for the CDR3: TGTGCCAGCAGTGAAAAGGCCACGGGGGGTGAAAAACTGTTTTTT.

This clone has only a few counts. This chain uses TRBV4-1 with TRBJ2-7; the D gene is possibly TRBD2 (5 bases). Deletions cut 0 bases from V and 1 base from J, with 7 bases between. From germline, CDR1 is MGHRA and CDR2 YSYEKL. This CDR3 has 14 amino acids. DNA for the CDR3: TGCGCCAGCAGCCAAGAAGGACTTTCCTACGAGCAGTACTTC. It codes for CASSQEGLSYEQYF.

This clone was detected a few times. CDR3 loop: CASSSGYSNQPQHF. The CDR3 DNA follows: TGTGCCAGCAGCTCCGGGTATAGCAATCAGCCCCAGCATTTT. The chain is built from TRBV5-6 and TRBJ1-5, with D uncertain. The CDR3 loop spans 14 amino acids. The V gene lost 3 bases and the J gene lost 0 bases, with 7 bases spanning the gap. The germline CDR1 and CDR2 sequences are SGHDT and YYEEEE.

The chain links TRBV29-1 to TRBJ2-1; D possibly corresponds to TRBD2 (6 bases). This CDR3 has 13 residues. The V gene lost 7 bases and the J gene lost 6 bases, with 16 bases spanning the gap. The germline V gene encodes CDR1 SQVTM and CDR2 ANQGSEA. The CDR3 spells CSAVILASNEQFF. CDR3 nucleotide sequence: TGCAGCGCCGTAATACTAGCAAGCAATGAGCAGTTCTTC.

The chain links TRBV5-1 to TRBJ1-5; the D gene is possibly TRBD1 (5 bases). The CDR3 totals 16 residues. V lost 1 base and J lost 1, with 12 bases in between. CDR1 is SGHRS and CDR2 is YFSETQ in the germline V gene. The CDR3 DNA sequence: TGCGCCAGCAGCTTGAAAAGCAGGGAAAGCAATCAGCCCCAGCATTTT. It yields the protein CASSLKSRESNQPQHF.

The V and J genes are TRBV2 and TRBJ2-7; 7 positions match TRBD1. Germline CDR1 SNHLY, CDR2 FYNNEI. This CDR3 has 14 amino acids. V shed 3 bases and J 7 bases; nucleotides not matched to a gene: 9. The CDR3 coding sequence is TGTGCCAGCAGTGATAGTTTCGCAGGGGGAGAGCAGTACTTC. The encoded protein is CASSDSFAGGEQYF.

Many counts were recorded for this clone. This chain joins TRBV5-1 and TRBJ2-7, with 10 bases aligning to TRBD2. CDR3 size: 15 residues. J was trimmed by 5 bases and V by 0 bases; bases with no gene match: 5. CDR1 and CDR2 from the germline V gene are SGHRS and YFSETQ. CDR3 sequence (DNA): TGCGCCAGCAGCTTGGTAGCGGGGGGCCTCCACGAGCAGTACTTC. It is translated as CASSLVAGGLHEQYF.

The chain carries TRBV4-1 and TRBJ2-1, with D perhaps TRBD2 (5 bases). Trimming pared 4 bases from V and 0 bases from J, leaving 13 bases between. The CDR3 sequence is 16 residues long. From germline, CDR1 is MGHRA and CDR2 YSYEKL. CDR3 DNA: TGCGCCAGCAGCCCGTTCGGACTGATCTCCTACAATGAGCAGTTCTTC. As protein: CASSPFGLISYNEQFF.

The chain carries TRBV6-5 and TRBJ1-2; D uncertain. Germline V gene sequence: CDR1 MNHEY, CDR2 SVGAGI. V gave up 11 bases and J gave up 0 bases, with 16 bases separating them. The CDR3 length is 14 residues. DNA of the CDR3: TGTGCCGGGCTCTTCCTTCAGGCTAACTATGGCTACACCTTC. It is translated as CAGLFLQANYGYTF.